A selection of T cell receptor beta chains follows, all from one sample in a study of radiation and T cells in renal cell carcinoma. This table comes from immunoSEQ multiplex PCR, and its TCRdb copy is limited to in-frame clones, with some not included. The data show over 120,000 clones, with approximately 86% seen just once and less than 20% held by the top ten. The specimen comprised blood, sampled from a patient whose treatment included radiotherapy and nephrectomy. All receptors come from a woman between 50 and 59 years old with renal cell carcinoma. The CDR3 runs from the conserved cysteine through the conserved F or W. Each record gives: clone size, J gene, V gene, D gene, CDR3 DNA, CDR3 protein. A D gene is named only where the DNA matches it firmly. Size values are once, few and many counts, or a class for expanded clones, and some rows have none.

clone_size: .
j_call: TRBJ2-5
v_call: TRBV13
d_call: TRBD2
cdr3_nt: TGTGCCAGCAGCTTAGGCCGTAGCGGGAGTTGGGAGACCCAGTACTTC
cdr3_aa: CASSLGRSGSWETQYF

clone_size: .
j_call: TRBJ1-1
v_call: TRBV6-6
d_call: .
cdr3_nt: TGTGCCAGCAGGGACGACAAGAACACTGAAGCTTTCTTT
cdr3_aa: CASRDDKNTEAFF

clone_size: few
j_call: TRBJ1-1
v_call: TRBV28
d_call: .
cdr3_nt: TGTGCCAGCAGGAGGACTGAAGCTTTCTTT
cdr3_aa: CASRRTEAFF

clone_size: .
j_call: TRBJ2-7
v_call: TRBV28
d_call: .
cdr3_nt: TGTGCCAGCAGTCCCCACCGGAACGAGCAGTACTTC
cdr3_aa: CASSPHRNEQYF

clone_size: .
j_call: TRBJ2-3
v_call: TRBV11-3
d_call: .
cdr3_nt: TGTGCCAGCAGCTTAGGACCCACAGATACGCAGTATTTT
cdr3_aa: CASSLGPTDTQYF

clone_size: .
j_call: TRBJ2-7
v_call: TRBV7-2
d_call: TRBD2
cdr3_nt: TGTGCCAGCAGCTTAGTACTAGCGGGAGGGTCTTCCTACGAGCAGTACTTC
cdr3_aa: CASSLVLAGGSSYEQYF

clone_size: .
j_call: TRBJ1-2
v_call: TRBV28
d_call: .
cdr3_nt: TGTGCCAGCAGTGCCACCATTGATGGCTACACCTTC
cdr3_aa: CASSATIDGYTF

clone_size: .
j_call: TRBJ1-2
v_call: TRBV19
d_call: .
cdr3_nt: TGTGCCAGTAGTATCTCACCAGTAAGTCCCTATGGCTACACCTTC
cdr3_aa: CASSISPVSPYGYTF

clone_size: once
j_call: TRBJ2-3
v_call: TRBV6-5
d_call: .
cdr3_nt: TGTGCCAGCAGTTTCGCGGCGGGCACAGATACGCAGTATTTT
cdr3_aa: CASSFAAGTDTQYF

clone_size: .
j_call: TRBJ2-7
v_call: TRBV6-1
d_call: .
cdr3_nt: TGTGCCAGCACGACGGATCATAGCTCCTACGAGCAGTACTTC
cdr3_aa: CASTTDHSSYEQYF

clone_size: .
j_call: TRBJ2-3
v_call: TRBV5-1
d_call: .
cdr3_nt: TGCGCCAGCAGCTTGGCCTTAGGGCCAGATACGCAGTATTTT
cdr3_aa: CASSLALGPDTQYF

clone_size: .
j_call: TRBJ1-1
v_call: TRBV10-3
d_call: .
cdr3_nt: TGTGCCATCAGTGGAGTTTGGAGCACTGAAGCTTTCTTT
cdr3_aa: CAISGVWSTEAFF

clone_size: once
j_call: TRBJ2-3
v_call: TRBV7-2
d_call: TRBD2
cdr3_nt: TGTGCCAGCAGCCCCCCCGGGGGACTAGCGGGGACAGATACGCAGTATTTT
cdr3_aa: CASSPPGGLAGTDTQYF

clone_size: .
j_call: TRBJ1-4
v_call: TRBV28
d_call: .
cdr3_nt: TGTGCCAGCAGTCCCAGGGGTTCCGGGCTAGGAAAACTGTTTTTT
cdr3_aa: CASSPRGSGLGKLFF

clone_size: .
j_call: TRBJ1-1
v_call: TRBV30
d_call: .
cdr3_nt: TGTGCCTGGAGTCCTTTACAGGTGAACACTGAAGCTTTCTTT
cdr3_aa: CAWSPLQVNTEAFF

clone_size: .
j_call: TRBJ2-6
v_call: TRBV7-2
d_call: .
cdr3_nt: TGTGCCAGCAACTTCTTCCCCCATTCCTCTGGGGCCAACGTCCTGACTTTC
cdr3_aa: CASNFFPHSSGANVLTF

clone_size: .
j_call: TRBJ1-1
v_call: TRBV7-2
d_call: .
cdr3_nt: TGTGCCAGCAGCCCGGCCCTCCCTGTAGCTTTCTTT
cdr3_aa: CASSPALPVAFF

clone_size: once
j_call: TRBJ2-3
v_call: TRBV7-2
d_call: .
cdr3_nt: TGTGCCAGCAGCTTAGCGGGCAGGGAGTATTTT
cdr3_aa: CASSLAGREYF

clone_size: .
j_call: TRBJ2-1
v_call: TRBV5-6
d_call: .
cdr3_nt: TGTGCCAGCAGCTCGAGGGAGGCCAGCAGCTCCTACAATGAGCAGTTCTTC
cdr3_aa: CASSSREASSSYNEQFF

clone_size: .
j_call: TRBJ2-1
v_call: TRBV5-1
d_call: TRBD1
cdr3_nt: TGCGCCAGCAGCTTGGTGGGGACAGCCTACAATGAGCAGTTCTTC
cdr3_aa: CASSLVGTAYNEQFF

clone_size: .
j_call: TRBJ1-1
v_call: TRBV5-1
d_call: .
cdr3_nt: TGCGCCAGCAGCTCCCAACAATCAGGGTATTACACTGAAGCTTTCTTT
cdr3_aa: CASSSQQSGYYTEAFF

clone_size: .
j_call: TRBJ2-2
v_call: TRBV7-9
d_call: .
cdr3_nt: TGTGCCAGCAGCTTAGACGTCACCGGGGAGCTGTTTTTT
cdr3_aa: CASSLDVTGELFF

clone_size: .
j_call: TRBJ2-1
v_call: TRBV5-6
d_call: .
cdr3_nt: TGTGCCAGCAGCTTGCAGGGCGCCCTTTACAATGAGCAGTTCTTC
cdr3_aa: CASSLQGALYNEQFF

clone_size: .
j_call: TRBJ2-2
v_call: TRBV5-5
d_call: .
cdr3_nt: TGTGCCAGCAGCCCTTATTCGGAGGCGAGTCGGTCCGGGGAGCTGTTTTTT
cdr3_aa: CASSPYSEASRSGELFF

clone_size: .
j_call: TRBJ2-2
v_call: TRBV6-6
d_call: .
cdr3_nt: TGTGCCAGCCACGGCAACATCGACACCGGGGAGCTGTTTTTT
cdr3_aa: CASHGNIDTGELFF

clone_size: .
j_call: TRBJ2-1
v_call: TRBV15
d_call: .
cdr3_nt: TGTGCCACCAGCAGGATACAGGGTTTCAATGAGCAGTTCTTC
cdr3_aa: CATSRIQGFNEQFF

clone_size: .
j_call: TRBJ1-1
v_call: TRBV19
d_call: .
cdr3_nt: TGTGCCAGTAGTATAGAGAGGGAGACTGAAGCTTTCTTT
cdr3_aa: CASSIERETEAFF

clone_size: .
j_call: TRBJ2-6
v_call: TRBV2
d_call: .
cdr3_nt: TGTGCCAGCAGTGATCTCTCTGGGGCCAACGTCCTGACTTTC
cdr3_aa: CASSDLSGANVLTF

clone_size: .
j_call: TRBJ2-2
v_call: TRBV7-2
d_call: TRBD2
cdr3_nt: TGTGCCAGCAGCACGGGACTAGCGGGATATGGGGAGCTGTTTTTT
cdr3_aa: CASSTGLAGYGELFF

clone_size: .
j_call: TRBJ2-7
v_call: TRBV6-1
d_call: TRBD1
cdr3_nt: TGTGCCAGCAGTGAAGCGAGGGGGCCGACCACCTACGAGCAGTACTTC
cdr3_aa: CASSEARGPTTYEQYF

clone_size: .
j_call: TRBJ2-7
v_call: TRBV6-6
d_call: .
cdr3_nt: TGTGCCAGCAGTGCCCCGGCAGGCTACGAGCAGTACTTC
cdr3_aa: CASSAPAGYEQYF

clone_size: .
j_call: TRBJ1-2
v_call: TRBV19
d_call: .
cdr3_nt: TGTGCCAGTAGTATTTTGGCATCCGTAAAGACCTTC
cdr3_aa: CASSILASVKTF

clone_size: .
j_call: TRBJ2-7
v_call: TRBV20-1
d_call: .
cdr3_nt: TGCAGTGCTAGCCAGAGAGACGAGCAGTACTTC
cdr3_aa: CSASQRDEQYF

clone_size: .
j_call: TRBJ1-4
v_call: TRBV6-5
d_call: .
cdr3_nt: TGTGCCAGCAGTTGGTCGACGGGGGAAAAACTGTTTTTT
cdr3_aa: CASSWSTGEKLFF

clone_size: .
j_call: TRBJ2-3
v_call: TRBV19
d_call: .
cdr3_nt: TGTGCCAGTAGTATATCTCGAGGGACGCAGTATTTT
cdr3_aa: CASSISRGTQYF

clone_size: once
j_call: TRBJ1-2
v_call: TRBV21-1
d_call: .
cdr3_nt: TGTGCCAGCATCAACAGGGAAGCTAACTATGGCTACACCTTC
cdr3_aa: CASINREANYGYTF

clone_size: .
j_call: TRBJ1-6
v_call: TRBV6-5
d_call: .
cdr3_nt: TGTGCCAGCAGCCGAACCGAGACCCATAATTCACCCCTCCACTTT
cdr3_aa: CASSRTETHNSPLHF

clone_size: .
j_call: TRBJ2-1
v_call: TRBV19
d_call: TRBD2
cdr3_nt: TGTGCCAGTAGTTGGGGCGGGAGGTTTAATGAGCAGTTCTTC
cdr3_aa: CASSWGGRFNEQFF

clone_size: once
j_call: TRBJ1-1
v_call: TRBV5-8
d_call: TRBD1
cdr3_nt: TGTGCCAGCAGCACCGGACAGGGGTACACTGAAGCTTTCTTT
cdr3_aa: CASSTGQGYTEAFF

clone_size: .
j_call: TRBJ2-5
v_call: TRBV5-5
d_call: .
cdr3_nt: TGTGCCAGCAGCTTGGTTTCGGGGCAAGAGACCCAGTACTTC
cdr3_aa: CASSLVSGQETQYF